The 18 T cell receptor beta chains below all came from one sample that was sequenced in a study of post-analysis software for immune sequencing data. Study-level results: About 5 TRBV segments occurring more often in patients than controls included TRBV5-6, TRBV5-1 and TRBV20-1.

These receptors have no known antigen. Carried by the TCR beta cDNA libraries were unique molecular identifiers. From the PCR reads, TCRdb called clonotypes with MiXCR, one entry per CDR3 protein. The sample yields more than 500,000 distinct CDR3 sequences, around a third seen once. Sequencing used blood. Receptor source: a girl aged 2-17 years with multiple sclerosis.

This chain connects TRBV20-1 to TRBJ2-3; tentative D call: TRBD2 (5 bases). Germline-derived CDR1 and CDR2 are DFQATT and SNEGSKA (reference sequence). V was pared by 3 bases and J by 0 bases, with 7 bases between. The CDR3 is 13 amino acids. The CDR3 loop reads CSASRTSTDTQYF. CDR3 sequence (DNA): TGCAGTGCTAGCCGGACTAGCACAGATACGCAGTATTTT.

J is TRBJ1-2 and V is TRBV5-1; D gene unclear. Germline V CDR1 and CDR2: SGHRS, YFSETQ. V was cut by 0 bases and J by 4 bases, with 10 bases left in between. This CDR3 has 14 amino acids. CDR3 sequence (DNA): TGCGCCAGCAGCTTGGAAGTCAGTTGCTATGGCTACACCTTC. It is translated as CASSLEVSCYGYTF. Based on the CDR3 plus reference TRBV5-1 and TRBJ1-2, the full variable domain is KAGVTQTPRYLIKTRGQQVTLSCSPISGHRSVSWYQQTPGQGLQFLFEYFSETQRNKGNFPGRFSGRQFSNSRSEMNVSTLELGDSALYLCASSLEVSCYGYTFGSGTRLTVV.

V is TRBV24-1 and J is TRBJ1-2, with TRBD1 identical over 8 bases. This CDR3 has 14 amino acids. The germline V gene encodes CDR1 KGHDR and CDR2 SFDVKD. The ends lost 3 bases at V and 3 bases at J; junction bases unmatched: 2. Here the CDR3 reads CATSDPTGDYGYTF. CDR3 sequence (DNA): TGTGCCACCAGTGATCCGACAGGGGACTATGGCTACACCTTC.

This chain connects TRBV7-9 to TRBJ2-1, with 8 bases lining up with TRBD2. V shed 5 bases and J 5 bases; nucleotides not matched to a gene: 8. This CDR3 region has 15 residues. The V gene's germline CDR1 is SEHNR and CDR2 FQNEAQ (reference sequence). The CDR3: CASSQFRGGDNEQFF. The CDR3 DNA follows: TGTGCCAGCAGCCAGTTTCGGGGGGGGGACAATGAGCAGTTCTTC.

The CDR3 sequence: CSVEPLASGGQETQYF. As DNA, the CDR3 is TGCAGCGTTGAACCTCTGGCTAGCGGGGGCCAAGAGACCCAGTACTTC. This rearrangement joins TRBV29-1 to TRBJ2-5, with TRBD2 matching 10 bases. The CDR3 consists of 16 residues. After removal of 2 bases from V and 1 base from J, the junction contained 7 bases not matched to a gene. Germline assignment: CDR1 SQVTM and CDR2 ANQGSEA.

The chain links TRBV15 to TRBJ2-7; 8 bases are a match to TRBD1. CDR1 LNHNV and CDR2 YYDKDF come from the germline V gene (reference sequence). V trimming: 6 bases; J trimming: 5 bases; junction bases outside the gene matches: 12. The CDR3 loop spans 15 amino acids. This chain's CDR3 is CATSTDRGILDEQYF. DNA for the CDR3: TGTGCCACCAGTACCGACAGGGGCATTTTGGACGAGCAGTACTTC.

About this clonotype: An end of the junction does not agree with germline; a read error may underlie this. The V gene is TRBV7-6, the J gene TRBJ2-6; perhaps TRBD1 as D (5 bases). This CDR3 is built from 15 residues. Germline V gene data show CDR1 as SGHVS and CDR2 as FNYEAQ. The CDR3 region is CASSLGRSGANVRTF. The DNA of the CDR3 is TGTGCCAGCAGCTTAGGTCGCTCTGGGGCCAACGTCCGGACTTTC.

This clonotype appeared many times. This chain links TRBV15 with TRBJ2-1, with a weak D call TRBD2 (5 bases). The CDR3 is 13 amino acids. Per germline, CDR1 LNHNV and CDR2 YYDKDF (reference sequence). Trimming pared 5 bases from V and 9 bases from J, leaving 14 bases between. The CDR3 protein is CATSLQVGVEQFF. In DNA, the CDR3 is TGTGCCACCAGCCTGCAGGTGGGAGTTGAGCAGTTCTTC.

The chain has TRBV12-3 or TRBV12-4 and TRBJ1-2; 7 positions match TRBD1. The CDR3 length is 14 residues. After removal of 5 bases from V and 5 bases from J, the junction contained 8 bases not matched to a gene. The CDR3 protein is CASSPGVRGYGYTF. CDR3 DNA sequence: TGTGCCAGCAGTCCAGGGGTCAGGGGGTATGGCTACACCTTC.

This chain uses TRBV20-1 with TRBJ2-4, with D tentatively TRBD2 (5 bases). The germline V and J ends were trimmed by 5 bases and 0 bases, with 11 bases remaining between them. The CDR3 extends over 14 amino acids. Germline lookup yields CDR1 DFQATT and CDR2 SNEGSKA (reference sequence). The CDR3 protein is CSAGIGEAKNIQYF. In DNA form, the CDR3 reads TGCAGTGCTGGGATCGGGGAAGCCAAAAACATTCAGTACTTC.

This chain links TRBV5-1 with TRBJ1-2, with D perhaps TRBD1 (5 bases). Germline V CDR1 and CDR2: SGHRS, YFSETQ. The CDR3 is 17 residues long. The V gene lost 0 bases and the J gene lost 4 bases, with 19 bases spanning the gap. CDR3 loop: CASSLAPGREISYGYTF. The CDR3 nucleotides read TGCGCCAGCAGCTTGGCCCCTGGCAGGGAAATTTCCTATGGCTACACCTTC.

The V call is TRBV9, the J call TRBJ2-5; D possibly corresponds to TRBD1 (5 bases). Matching the DNA end better, TRBJ2-7 makes the J call doubtful. There are 14 residues in the CDR3. Germline values: CDR1 SGDLS, CDR2 YYNGEE. The CDR3 here is CASSVAAQGYEQYF. CDR3 DNA sequence: TGTGCCAGCAGCGTAGCCGCGCAGGGCTACGAGCAGTACTTC.

This clonotype was detected only a few times. The chain is built from TRBV6-6 and TRBJ2-1; weak D call: TRBD2 (5 bases). The ends were cut back, 4 bases at V and 0 bases at J, with 13 bases in the middle. The germline gives CDR1 MNHNY, CDR2 SVGAGI (reference sequence). The length of the CDR3 is 16 residues. This CDR3 reads CASSLGRASSYNEQFF. CDR3 bases: TGTGCCAGCAGTTTAGGGCGGGCCAGCTCCTACAATGAGCAGTTCTTC.

The gene calls are TRBV20-1 and TRBJ1-5; TRBD1 aligns across 11 bases. The V and J ends lost 5 bases and 5 bases, in that order; junction bases with no gene match: 8. CDR1 and CDR2 from the germline V gene are DFQATT and SNEGSKA (reference sequence). This CDR3 has 15 residues. The CDR3 spells CSACPGQGEHQPQHF. In nucleotides, the CDR3 is TGCAGTGCTTGTCCGGGACAGGGGGAACATCAGCCCCAGCATTTT.

The V call is TRBV7-9, the J call TRBJ1-2; D is perhaps TRBD1 (5 bases). The CDR3 consists of 14 residues. CDR1 is SEHNR, CDR2 FQNEAQ, per germline (reference sequence). V was cut by 1 base and J by 8 bases, with 14 bases left in between. This CDR3 is CASSLGPGTGGYTF. The CDR3 DNA is TGTGCCAGCAGCTTAGGTCCGGGGACGGGAGGCTACACCTTC. The whole variable domain, filled in from reference TRBV7-9 and TRBJ1-2, reads DTGVSQNPRHKITKRGQNVTFRCDPISEHNRLYWYRQTLGQGPEFLTYFQNEAQLEKSRLLSDRFSAERPKGSFSTLEIQRTEQGDSAMYLCASSLGPGTGGYTFGSGTRLTVV.

This clonotype was seen only a few times. This chain links TRBV5-1 with TRBJ2-5, with TRBD2 identical over 14 bases. The CDR3 has 16 residues. Germline V gene data show CDR1 as SGHRS and CDR2 as YFSETQ. Losses at the gene ends were 4 bases for V and 4 bases for J; bases not matched to a gene: 6. The CDR3 DNA reads as TGCGCCAGCAGCGGGACTAGCGGGGGATATGGAGAGACCCAGTACTTC. Protein: CASSGTSGGYGETQYF.

The chain links TRBV12-5 to TRBJ1-1; D is possibly TRBD1 (6 bases). V lost 1 base, J lost 8 bases, and 11 bases lay in between. Germline values: CDR1 LGHNT, CDR2 FRNRAP. The CDR3 extends over 13 amino acids. CDR3 nucleotides: TGTGCTAGTGGTTTGGCCGAGGGGGGGGAAGCTTTCTTT. Residues: CASGLAEGGEAFF. Combining the CDR3 with reference TRBV12-5 and TRBJ1-1 gives the whole variable domain DARVTQTPRHKVTEMGQEVTMRCQPILGHNTVFWYRQTMMQGLELLAYFRNRAPLDDSGMPKDRFSAEMPDATLATLKIQPSEPRDSAVYFCASGLAEGGEAFFGQGTRLTVV.

The V and J genes are TRBV7-3 and TRBJ2-5, with 9 bases that match TRBD2. The CDR3 is 17 amino acids. J lost 4 bases, V lost 5 bases, and 14 bases had no gene match. Germline values: CDR1 SGHTA, CDR2 FQGTGA. The CDR3 sequence is CASSPNTGGGAGETQYF. The DNA for the CDR3 is TGTGCCAGCAGCCCTAATACGGGCGGGGGGGCCGGAGAGACCCAGTACTTC. Complete variable domain (other parts from reference TRBV7-3 and TRBJ2-5): GAGVSQTPSNKVTEKGKYVELRCDPISGHTALYWYRQSLGQGPEFLIYFQGTGAADDSGLPNDRFFAVRPEGSVSTLKIQRTERGDSAVYLCASSPNTGGGAGETQYFGPGTRLLVL.